The 15 T cell receptor beta chains given below trace back to one sample, sequenced in a study of T cell responses to AZD1222 COVID-19 vaccine (dated by TCRdb to the early 2020s). Library generation was performed with the immunoSEQ multiplex PCR assay. TCRdb took this table from immuneACCESS and kept in-frame rearrangements with V and J called. Such tables lack part of the clones; where checked against another copy, unresolved V genes explain under half of the gap, and the rest is unexplained. Across this sample there are around 180,000 clones, with roughly 92% seen only once. Around 1.5% of the sample is held by the ten biggest clonotypes. According to the study, the label for this sample's time point signals: about 28 days (+/-7) after the second vaccine dose. Sequenced material: peripheral blood, taken 28 days after the second AZD1222 dose. These receptors came from an adult who received the AZD1222 COVID-19 vaccine.

This chain links TRBV4-3 with TRBJ2-2; TRBD2 matches 12 bases. Germline V gene lookup returns CDR1 LGHNA and CDR2 YSLEER. This CDR3 has 17 amino acids. The V and J ends lost 1 base and 3 bases, in that order; junction bases with no gene match: 3. The CDR3 DNA reads as TGCGCCAGCAGCCAAGCTAGCGGGGGGGCCGACACCGGGGAGCTGTTTTTT. It yields the protein CASSQASGGADTGELFF.

The rearrangement links TRBV28 to TRBJ1-5; D gene uncertain. The CDR3 is 14 amino acids. Germline V gene lookup returns CDR1 MDHEN and CDR2 SYDVKM. The V end was cut by 4 bases, the J end by 7 bases, with 14 bases between. The chain's CDR3 is CASSSEGSWQPQHF. The CDR3 DNA reads as TGTGCCAGCAGTTCTGAGGGATCCTGGCAGCCCCAGCATTTT. The whole variable domain, filled in from reference TRBV28 and TRBJ1-5, reads DVKVTQSSRYLVKRTGEKVFLECVQDMDHENMFWYRQDPGLGLRLIYFSYDVKMKEKGDIPEGYSVSREKKERFSLILESASTNQTSMYLCASSSEGSWQPQHFGDGTRLSIL.

The chain joins TRBV6-5 to TRBJ2-7, with 9 bases matching TRBD1. The CDR3 has 16 residues. Trimming at V came to 0 bases and at J to 3 bases, leaving 6 bases not matched to a gene. CDR1 and CDR2 from the germline V gene are MNHEY and SVGAGI. For the CDR3, the DNA is TGTGCCAGCAGTTACTCCCGGAGGGACAGGGTCTACGAGCAGTACTTC. It encodes CASSYSRRDRVYEQYF.

The rearrangement uses TRBV6-1 and TRBJ2-6, with D unresolved. The CDR3 loop spans 14 amino acids. Germline loops: CDR1 MNHNS, CDR2 SASEGT. V lost 9 bases and J lost 4, with 13 bases in between. The CDR3 bases are TGTGCCAGTAAAATGGGTGGGGGGGCCAACGTCCTGACTTTC. This translates into CASKMGGGANVLTF.

The chain links TRBV5-1 to TRBJ1-5, with D maybe TRBD1 (6 bases). V shed 5 bases and J shed 4 bases, with 16 bases lying between them. Germline V lookup: CDR1 SGHRS, CDR2 YFSETQ. The length of the CDR3 is 15 residues. CDR3 protein: CASRMDSSVNQPQHF. DNA of the CDR3: TGCGCCAGCAGGATGGACAGTAGCGTAAATCAGCCCCAGCATTTT. The full variable domain, completed using reference TRBV5-1 and TRBJ1-5, is KAGVTQTPRYLIKTRGQQVTLSCSPISGHRSVSWYQQTPGQGLQFLFEYFSETQRNKGNFPGRFSGRQFSNSRSEMNVSTLELGDSALYLCASRMDSSVNQPQHFGDGTRLSIL.

The chain couples TRBV6-5 to TRBJ2-7; 8 positions agree with TRBD1. Trimming cost V 7 bases and J 5 bases; bases outside gene matches: 10. CDR3 length: 14 amino acids. The germline gives CDR1 MNHEY, CDR2 SVGAGI. In DNA form, the CDR3 reads TGTGCCAGCACCGAAGACAGGGGCCGGGACGAGCAGTACTTC. This gives the protein CASTEDRGRDEQYF.

The V and J genes are TRBV18 and TRBJ1-3; D is unclear. Trimming left V 3 bases short and J 0 bases short, with 9 bases between. Germline V CDR1 and CDR2: KGHSH, LQKENI. This CDR3 is built from 15 residues. The CDR3 DNA reads as TGTGCCAGCTCACCCATCCAGAGCTCTGGAAACACCATATATTTT. Protein sequence: CASSPIQSSGNTIYF.

The chain uses TRBV2 and TRBJ2-1, with 10 bases lining up with TRBD2. CDR1 SNHLY and CDR2 FYNNEI come from the germline V gene. The CDR3 has 15 residues. The V and J ends lost 2 bases and 4 bases, in that order; junction bases with no gene match: 2. The CDR3 DNA reads as TGTGCCAGCAGTGAAAATAGCGGGAGGTACAATGAGCAGTTCTTC. Translating it yields CASSENSGRYNEQFF.

The genes are TRBV19 and TRBJ2-1; 9 bases agree with TRBD2. CDR3 length: 14 residues. Trimming removed 5 bases from V and 6 bases from J; junction bases left unmatched: 5. Germline CDR1 reads LNHDA; CDR2 reads SQIVND (reference sequence). In nucleotides, the CDR3 is TGTGCCAGTAGTCCCCAGGGACTAGCCAATGAGCAGTTCTTC. It specifies CASSPQGLANEQFF.

The chain recombines TRBV11-2 with TRBJ2-7; D possibly corresponds to TRBD1 (5 bases). This CDR3 contains 14 residues. Looked up from germline, CDR1 is SGHAT and CDR2 is FQNNGV. Trimming left V 0 bases short and J 2 bases short, with 8 bases between. In nucleotides, the CDR3 is TGTGCCAGCAGCTTAGATAGACAGACCTACGAGCAGTACTTC. Protein: CASSLDRQTYEQYF. Combining the CDR3 with reference TRBV11-2 and TRBJ2-7 gives the whole variable domain EAGVAQSPRYKIIEKRQSVAFWCNPISGHATLYWYQQILGQGPKLLIQFQNNGVVDDSQLPKDRFSAERLKGVDSTLKIQPAKLEDSAVYLCASSLDRQTYEQYFGPGTRLTVT.

The V gene is TRBV6-6, the J gene TRBJ2-2; weak D call: TRBD2 (5 bases). Germline V CDR1 and CDR2: MNHNY, SVGAGI (reference sequence). V was pared by 8 bases and J by 5 bases, with 6 bases between. The CDR3 is 11 residues long. CDR3 amino acids: CASGLTGELFF. CDR3 nucleotide sequence: TGTGCCAGCGGACTGACCGGGGAGCTGTTTTTT.

The chain recombines TRBV5-1 with TRBJ2-2; 7 bases map to TRBD1. After removal of 4 bases from V and 2 bases from J, the junction contained 8 bases not matched to a gene. The CDR3 is made up of 16 amino acids. Germline CDR1 and CDR2: SGHRS and YFSETQ. The CDR3 coding sequence is TGCGCCAGCAGCCCGGAGACAGGGACCAACACCGGGGAGCTGTTTTTT. This gives the protein CASSPETGTNTGELFF.

The J gene is TRBJ2-1, the V gene TRBV7-9; perhaps D is TRBD1 or TRBD2 (6 bases each). The CDR3 is 15 residues long. V dropped 1 base and J dropped 7 bases, with 14 bases sitting between them. Germline CDR1 SEHNR, CDR2 FQNEAQ (reference sequence). CDR3 bases: TGTGCCAGCAGCTTAGGGCAGGGGAGGAGAAATGAGCAGTTCTTC. This translates into CASSLGQGRRNEQFF.

J is TRBJ1-2 and V is TRBV24-1, with D perhaps TRBD1 (5 bases). The germline V and J ends were trimmed by 6 bases and 6 bases, with 19 bases remaining between them. The CDR3 is made up of 15 amino acids. Germline V CDR1 and CDR2: KGHDR, SFDVKD. Here the CDR3 DNA reads TGTGCCACCAGTCTTCAAGCCGGGGGAATTGATGGCTACACCTTC. It specifies CATSLQAGGIDGYTF.

This clone was seen only once. J is TRBJ1-5 and V is TRBV29-1, with D possibly TRBD1 on 6 matching bases. Germline assignment: CDR1 SQVTM and CDR2 ANQGSEA. CDR3 length equals 13 residues. Trimming removed 6 bases at V and 7 bases at J, with 16 bases between. This CDR3 reads CSVAQGFGQPQHF. CDR3 DNA: TGCAGCGTAGCACAGGGTTTTGGGCAGCCCCAGCATTTT.